Here is one T cell receptor (beta chain) with its context. Its antigen is undetermined. Both 60 Vbeta primers and 13 Jbeta primers went into the PCR. Sequenced by immunoSEQ multiplex PCR; TCRdb stores in-frame clones only, minus some. Altogether about 300,000 clones are present, more than 80% being singletons, with the ten largest covering roughly 4%. Trimming removed 6 bases at V and 6 bases at J, with 19 bases between. This CDR3 is 14 amino acids long. The germline CDR1 and CDR2 sequences are SGDLS and YYNGEE. This sample stems from a study of cytomegalovirus exposure and HLA in healthy donors. Overall study: Drawn from HLA-typed donors, about 85 million unique TCRs were held in an early data release. Caucasian-associated ancestry cluster membership applied to over 80% of approximately 420 genotyped donors. Study results and limitations: Reportedly, fewer N-insertions than the approximately 700-donor mean appeared in an Asian-associated ancestry cluster in a later analysis. Earlier analysis looked at TCR beta V segments, and most were productive about 87% or about 30% of the time.

V usage is TRBV9 and J usage is TRBJ2-7, with D perhaps TRBD2 (5 bases). Specimen: PBMCs. This receptor was identified in a man in his forties or fifties in good health and CMV-seropositive. The CDR3 spells CASTQDSESFEQYF. The CDR3 nucleotides read TGTGCCAGCACCCAGGACTCAGAGAGTTTCGAGCAGTACTTC.